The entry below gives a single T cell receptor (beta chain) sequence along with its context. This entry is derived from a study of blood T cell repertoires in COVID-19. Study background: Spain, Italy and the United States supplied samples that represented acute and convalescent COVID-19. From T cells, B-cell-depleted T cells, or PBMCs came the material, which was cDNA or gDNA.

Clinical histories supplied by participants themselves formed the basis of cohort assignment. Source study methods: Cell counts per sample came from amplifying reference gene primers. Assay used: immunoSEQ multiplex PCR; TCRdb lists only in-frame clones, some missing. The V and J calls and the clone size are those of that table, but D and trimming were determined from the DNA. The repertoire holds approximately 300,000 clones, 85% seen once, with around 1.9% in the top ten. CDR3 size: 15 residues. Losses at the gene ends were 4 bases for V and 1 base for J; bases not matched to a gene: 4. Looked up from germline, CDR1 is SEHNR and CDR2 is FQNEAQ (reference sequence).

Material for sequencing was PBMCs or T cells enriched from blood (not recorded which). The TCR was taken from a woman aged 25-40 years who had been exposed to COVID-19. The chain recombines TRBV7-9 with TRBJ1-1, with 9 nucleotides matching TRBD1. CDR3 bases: TGTGCCAGCAGCTCTACGGGACAGGGGAACACTGAAGCTTTCTTT. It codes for CASSSTGQGNTEAFF.